A selection of T cell receptor beta chains follows, all from one sample in a study of T-cell memory formation after mild COVID-19. TCRdb re-analysed the 5' RACE reads in MiXCR, keeping a single row per CDR3 protein. Of just over 200,000 distinct CDR3 sequences detected, 9.5% appear once; the ten largest clones hold 3.5% to 4%. Input material: PBMCs or a T cell subset sorted from them (not recorded which). These TCRs come from a young man who had mild COVID-19 (a few samples of this study predate the infection). Cell type and time point are not known. Each CDR3 is given with its conserved first and last residue. The order of the fields is V gene, clone size, J gene, D gene, CDR3 DNA, CDR3 protein. D genes are given only for firm matches. Rows may omit the clone size; those that give it use once, few, many or a size class.

>TRBV7-2|few|TRBJ1-6|TRBD1
TGTGCCAGCAGCCTCAGACAGGGATCACCCCTCCACTTT
CASSLRQGSPLHF
>TRBV12-3/TRBV12-4|many|TRBJ1-1|TRBD1
TGTGCCAGCAGTCCCGCGACAGGGGGCAACACTGAAGCTTTCTTT
CASSPATGGNTEAFF
>TRBV5-6|NA|TRBJ2-2|NA
TGTGCCAGCAGCCCGGGGGGCGGACAGGGACGGGAGCTGTTTTTT
CASSPGGGQGRELFF
>TRBV7-2|NA|TRBJ2-5|NA
TGTGCCAGCAGCTTAGGGTCCGGGGCCCAAGAGACCCAGTACTTC
CASSLGSGAQETQYF
>TRBV12-3/TRBV12-4|many|TRBJ1-1|NA
TGTGCCAGCAGACCACAGGGTCTGAACACTGAAGCTTTCTTT
CASRPQGLNTEAFF
>TRBV5-1|many|TRBJ2-5|NA
TGCGCCAGCAGCTTGGACAGGGCGGTAGAGACCCAGTACTTC
CASSLDRAVETQYF
>TRBV20-1|NA|TRBJ1-1|NA
TGCAGTGCTAGAGTCGGGGGCTCAAACACTGAAGCTTTCTTT
CSARVGGSNTEAFF
>TRBV6-6|NA|TRBJ1-2|TRBD1
TGTGCCAGCAGTCCCACAGGGGGAGTTGGCTACACCTTC
CASSPTGGVGYTF
>TRBV6-5|many|TRBJ1-1|TRBD1
TGTGCCAGCAGACAGACAGGGGGCACCGGCACTGAAGCTTTCTTT
CASRQTGGTGTEAFF
>TRBV7-2|NA|TRBJ1-5|NA
TGTGCCAGCAGCTTAAAGGTAAATCAGCCCCAGCATTTT
CASSLKVNQPQHF
>TRBV9|NA|TRBJ1-2|TRBD1
TGTGCCAGCAGCGCTGGGACAGCAATTAACTATGGCTACACCTTC
CASSAGTAINYGYTF
>TRBV4-1|many|TRBJ2-3|NA
TGCGCCAGCAGCCAAGAGTCGCGGCCAAACACAGATACGCAGTATTTT
CASSQESRPNTDTQYF
>TRBV9|NA|TRBJ2-2|NA
TGTGCCAGCAGCGTAACAGGAGTCACCGGGGAGCTGTTTTTT
CASSVTGVTGELFF
>TRBV5-1|few|TRBJ2-3|TRBD1
TGCGCCAGCAGCTTGGGGACAGGGGACACAGATACGCAGTATTTT
CASSLGTGDTDTQYF
>TRBV7-9|few|TRBJ2-3|TRBD1
TGTGCCAGCAGCTCCACAAGGGACAGGGTCACTGATACGCAGTATTTT
CASSSTRDRVTDTQYF
>TRBV7-8|few|TRBJ1-1|NA
TGTGCCAGCAGCAGGGGACGGTTGGACACTGAAGCTTTCTTT
CASSRGRLDTEAFF
>TRBV2|few|TRBJ2-5|NA
TGTGCCAGCATGACAGTTTACCAAGAGACCCAGTACTTC
CASMTVYQETQYF
>TRBV5-1|NA|TRBJ2-1|NA
TGCGCCAGCAGCTATTCCGGGACAACTGCCTACAATGAGCAGTTCTTC
CASSYSGTTAYNEQFF
>TRBV5-5|few|TRBJ1-5|NA
NA
CASSSSSYSNQPQHF
>TRBV6-5|many|TRBJ1-4|NA
TGTGCCAGCAGGACGGGCAGGGAAAAACTGTTTTTT
CASRTGREKLFF
>TRBV20-1|few|TRBJ1-1|NA
TGCAGTGCCGAAGGCGTCCCAGGGTACACTGAAGCTTTCTTT
CSAEGVPGYTEAFF
>TRBV12-3/TRBV12-4|NA|TRBJ1-4|NA
TGTGCCAGCAGTATGGAACAGGGAGGATTTGAAAAACTGTTTTTT
CASSMEQGGFEKLFF
>TRBV5-1|many|TRBJ1-1|NA
TGCGCCAGCAGCTTGGCCGGGACACTCAGAGGGACTGAAGCTTTCTTT
CASSLAGTLRGTEAFF
>TRBV5-1|few|TRBJ2-1|NA
TGCGCCAGCAGCTTGGCCCGGGGTTTGAGGGGCAATGAGCAGTTCTTC
CASSLARGLRGNEQFF
>TRBV5-1|NA|TRBJ2-2|TRBD2
TGCGCCAGCAGCGAGGGACTAGTCACCGGGGAGCTGTTTTTT
CASSEGLVTGELFF
>TRBV3-1|NA|TRBJ1-2|TRBD1
TGTGCCAGCAGCCAAAGACAGGGCAGGTATGGCTACACCTTC
CASSQRQGRYGYTF
>TRBV5-1|NA|TRBJ1-6|NA
TGCGCCAGCAGGATGACGGAACATTCACCCCTCCACTTT
CASRMTEHSPLHF
>TRBV7-3|many|TRBJ2-1|NA
TGTGCCAGCACCCAACAACCGGGGAATGAGCAGTTCTTC
CASTQQPGNEQFF
>TRBV7-3|many|TRBJ2-1|NA
TGTGCCAGCAGCTTAAGGGAGCGGACTGAGTATAATGAGCAGTTCTTC
CASSLRERTEYNEQFF
>TRBV18|NA|TRBJ1-6|NA
TGTGCCAGCTCACCCCTTGGCGGGCTTAATTCACCCCTCCACTTT
CASSPLGGLNSPLHF
>TRBV7-9|few|TRBJ1-2|NA
TGTGCCAGCAGCTTCCGCAGGGGAAAGGACTATGGCTACACCTTC
CASSFRRGKDYGYTF
>TRBV19|few|TRBJ1-5|NA
TGTGCCAGTAGCCCGGGACTCTTACAGCCCCAGCATTTT
CASSPGLLQPQHF
>TRBV5-6|many|TRBJ1-2|NA
TGTGCCAGCAGGAAACAGGACTTATACGTACTAAGTTACACCTTC
CASRKQDLYVLSYTF
>TRBV10-2|NA|TRBJ1-1|NA
TGCGCCAGCAGTGAGTCCCGACAGGCAAAGAACACTGAAGCTTTCTTT
CASSESRQAKNTEAFF
>TRBV7-9|few|TRBJ2-7|TRBD2
TGTGCCAGCAGCGCGACTAGCGGGGGTGCCCGGGAGTACTTC
CASSATSGGAREYF
>TRBV20-1|NA|TRBJ2-3|TRBD2
TGCAGTGCTAGTGGCGGGGGGGCCTGGGCAGATACGCAGTATTTT
CSASGGGAWADTQYF
>TRBV7-3|few|TRBJ2-3|TRBD2
TGTGCCAGCAGCTTAACGGGGGGGTTCGGAGATACGCAGTATTTT
CASSLTGGFGDTQYF